One sample yielded the 3 T cell receptor beta chains listed below, sequenced in a study of blood T cell repertoires in COVID-19. Using immunoSEQ multiplex PCR, the repertoire was profiled, and TCRdb retains in-frame clones only, with some absent. This table holds 240,000 or so clones, roughly nine tenths found once. The source material was peripheral blood. The receptor set was obtained from a man between 60 and 75 years old with acute or convalescent COVID-19.

The table lists this clone with a few counts. The V call is TRBV24-1, the J call TRBJ2-2; D not resolved. CDR1 KGHDR and CDR2 SFDVKD come from the germline V gene. V lost 6 bases, J lost 2 bases, and 3 bases lay in between. The CDR3 extends over 12 amino acids. CDR3 bases: TGTGCCACCAGTTCAAACACCGGGGAGCTGTTTTTT. This codes for CATSSNTGELFF.

This chain links TRBV3-1 (or the pseudogene TRBV3-2) with TRBJ2-7, with 9 positions matching TRBD1. The germline gives CDR1 LGHDT, CDR2 YNNKEL (reference sequence). This CDR3 is 15 amino acids long. With 4 bases clipped from V and 2 bases from J, the junction kept 6 bases outside the gene matches. DNA for the CDR3: TGTGCCAGCAGCCTCATGGGGGACAGGGCCTACGAGCAGTACTTC. This encodes CASSLMGDRAYEQYF.

This rearrangement joins TRBV7-2 to TRBJ1-2; D remains unclear. The CDR3 length is 16 residues. Germline CDR1 SGHTA, CDR2 FQGNSA. V lost 1 base and J 7 bases, leaving 19 bases between the germline ends. CDR3 nucleotides: TGTGCCAGCAGCTTAGTGGTAGGAGGCTCAGGACGTGGCTACACCTTC. Translated: CASSLVVGGSGRGYTF.